This T cell receptor beta chain is drawn from a study of early T cells in non-severe SARS-CoV-2 infection. Trimming removed 6 bases from V and 1 base from J; junction bases left unmatched: 8. The CDR3 is 15 residues long. Per germline, CDR1 SGHTA and CDR2 FQGTGA. This clonotype showed up just a few times. TCRdb fed the 5' RACE reads into MiXCR, producing one record per CDR3 protein. The data hold roughly 64,000 distinct CDR3 sequences, with roughly 9% observed a single time. Sequenced here: whole blood, sampled at baseline. V usage is TRBV7-3 and J usage is TRBJ2-7; TRBD2 aligns across 8 bases. This receptor was identified in an adult who was a healthcare worker with PCR-confirmed SARS-CoV-2 infection or an uninfected control (not recorded which). In nucleotides, the CDR3 is TGTGCCAGCAGGCGAGCGGGAGCTAGGTCCTACGAGCAGTACTTC. Residues: CASRRAGARSYEQYF.